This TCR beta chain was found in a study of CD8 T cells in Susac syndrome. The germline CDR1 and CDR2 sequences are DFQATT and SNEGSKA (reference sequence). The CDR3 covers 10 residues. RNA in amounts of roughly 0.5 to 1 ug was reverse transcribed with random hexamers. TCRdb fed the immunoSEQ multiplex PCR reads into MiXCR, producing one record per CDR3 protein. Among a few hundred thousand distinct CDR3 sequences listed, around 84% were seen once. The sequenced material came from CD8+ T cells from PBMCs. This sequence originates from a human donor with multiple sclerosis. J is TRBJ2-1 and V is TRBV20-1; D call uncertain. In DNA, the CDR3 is TGCGGTATCATGGGCAATGAGCAGTTCTTC. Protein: CGIMGNEQFF.